This T cell receptor (beta chain) emerged from a study of cytomegalovirus exposure and HLA in healthy donors (dated by TCRdb to about 2017). A note on the overall study: The 500 to 800 repertoires of the first cohort and the roughly 110 validation repertoires were produced on the same platform, according to a later analysis. The aim of the study was to test whether cataloging public T cell receptors could identify signatures of past pathogen exposure. The study combined high-throughput TCR immunosequencing, statistical association of individual TCRs with disease status, and machine learning to predict cytomegalovirus infection status. Along with the roughly 700-subject first cohort, a separate validation cohort of over a hundred different subjects was used. Overall results and qualifications from the work: Three of the identified cytomegalovirus-associated TCR beta chains were confirmed in vitro to be specific for cytomegalovirus antigens. The study gave a list of 150 to 200 TCR beta chains associated with cytomegalovirus. Most TCR sequences were observed very rarely across donors, whereas some public TCRs were present in many individuals. The authors suggested that the approach could potentially be extended to other disease states and immunological phenotypes. In a later analysis, TCRs clustered in the first cohort were found to also tend to co-occur in the approximately 110 validation repertoires, with 94% of cluster scores above 0. The classifier was reported to diagnose cytomegalovirus status with high specificity and sensitivity in both the original and validation cohorts. A later analysis lacked HLA typing for the validation cohort, so it scored co-occurrence in that cohort across all 130 or so repertoires.

The donors were included in the validation cohort of some 120 subjects, a group kept apart from the roughly 670-subject first cohort. As to this clone: Its antigen remains undetermined. Qualities for individual bases were not recorded, and no much larger clone is one base off.

Receptor amplification or capture employed the immunoSEQ multiplex PCR assay. The paper's data handling went like this. A statistical classification framework was developed to diagnose cytomegalovirus status using the catalog of TCR beta chain sequences. As stored in TCRdb, this immuneACCESS dataset retains in-frame rearrangements with V and J assigned. A fraction of the clones does not appear; measured against another copy, unresolved V genes explain less than half of the discrepancy, and the remainder lacks a known reason. The DNA gave D and trimming, while V, J and clone size come from that table. The sample yields roughly 310,000 clones; roughly 87% were counted once. Together, the top ten hold approximately 0.95% of the sample. The clonotype comes from a man aged 25 to 45 in good health and CMV-seronegative. Sample: PBMCs.

The nucleotide sequence is TGTGCCAGTAGTATTTCTTCGGTTAATTCACCCCTCCACTTT. Its amino acids are CASSISSVNSPLHF. The rearrangement combines TRBV19 with TRBJ1-6, with no confident D gene call. CDR1 is given as LNHDA and CDR2 as SQIVND, both from the germline V gene (reference sequence). The CDR3 spans 14 residues, from the cysteine through the phenylalanine. Left in the record is the CDR3 DNA by itself, 42 bases read in frame from the first base. Deletion took 3 bases off V and 6 bases off J, with a span of 9 bases between the germline ends.